This T cell receptor beta chain was documented in a study of tumor-infiltrating lymphocytes in primary liver carcinoma. Study results and caveats: Overlap between tumor regions exceeded overlap of tumor with adjacent tissue or blood.

This clonotype was counted between two and nine times. As yet, its antigen is unknown. A clone one base away is much larger, so this may be a read error. Starting from around 510 ng of total RNA, TCR beta cDNA was produced with a primer in the constant region. Three nested multiplex PCR rounds of slightly modified ARM-PCR generated TCR beta libraries. Researchers ran the first two PCR rounds for 10 cycles each with TRBV1-TRBV30 forward primers and a C-beta reverse primer. TCRdb independently ran MiXCR on the multiplex PCR reads; one entry per CDR3 protein. Altogether approximately 99,000 distinct CDR3 sequences are present, roughly 69% being singletons, with the ten largest covering 9% to 10%. The study co-extracted DNA and RNA from 20-30 mg of unsorted bulk tissue. Germline CDR1 is MNHEY and CDR2 is SVGAGI. The CDR3 spans 13 residues.

The sequence came from a woman aged 60-75 years with primary liver carcinoma and hepatitis B virus infection. Material for sequencing was liver tumor tissue from sampling region 5. Subset given: tumor region T5, tumor centre. The rearrangement uses TRBV6-5 and TRBJ1-1; D is possibly TRBD1 (6 bases). CDR3 sequence reads: CGSKKGHTGEAFF. The CDR3 bases are TGTGGCAGCAAAAAAGGTCACACAGGGGAAGCTTTCTTT.